This T cell receptor (beta chain) was captured by sequencing in a study of neurological immune-mediated disorders. Study-wide findings and caveats: CDR3 amino acid sequences of expanded clones were not shared across subjects, a result suggesting private repertoires in all groups.

The team produced cDNA through 5'RACE using 10-nucleotide random UMIs. One entry per CDR3 protein, called by TCRdb with MiXCR from the 5' RACE reads. The sample has about 49,000 distinct CDR3 sequences, 10% seen once. The time point was: longitudinal time-point 1 (baseline). This clonotype was seen repeatedly, ten times or more. What it binds is not known. Specimen: PBMCs. The clonotype originates from a woman aged 40 to 50 in good health.

The CDR3 DNA sequence: TGCGCCAGCAGCCAATCCCGACAGGGAGGAAACACCATATATTTT. The encoded protein is CASSQSRQGGNTIYF. V is TRBV4-3 and J is TRBJ1-3, with 7 bases aligning to TRBD1. After removal of 2 bases from V and 4 bases from J, the junction contained 5 bases not matched to a gene. The CDR3 runs 15 residues. Germline V lookup: CDR1 LGHNA, CDR2 YSLEER.